This T cell receptor beta chain stems from a study of cytomegalovirus exposure and HLA in healthy donors. The overall study: Of 300 to 500 genotyped donors, 70% to 85% clustered with self-reported Caucasian donors.

Notes on this clone: Its antigen is not identified.

Regarding the study as a whole: Common viral pathogens (according to a later analysis) appeared linked to several of the most significant clusters. As a later analysis revealed, most CMV-associated TCR beta chains appeared HLA-restricted. Most TCR beta V segments were productive about 90% or about 30% of the time in an earlier analysis.

The PCR had 60 Vbeta and 13 Jbeta primers. The assay was immunoSEQ multiplex PCR, and TCRdb's table has in-frame clones only and misses some. The sample has roughly 120,000 clones. Material: PBMCs. The receptor was derived from a man under 40 in good health and CMV-seronegative.

The CDR3 spells CASSPDRGEGMNTEAFF. For the CDR3, the DNA is TGTGCCAGCAGCCCAGACAGGGGGGAGGGCATGAACACTGAAGCTTTCTTT. This sequence joins TRBV5-6 and TRBJ1-1; 9 nucleotides match TRBD1. The CDR3 totals 17 residues. Germline V CDR1 and CDR2: SGHDT, YYEEEE. The V and J ends lost 4 bases and 0 bases, in that order; junction bases with no gene match: 10.